The 31 T cell receptor beta chains presented below share a single source sample, sequenced in a study of blood T cell repertoires in COVID-19. Libraries were prepared by immunoSEQ multiplex PCR; TCRdb keeps only in-frame clonotypes and omits some of them. This table has 25,000 to 35,000 clones, approximately 90% appearing once. The sample was peripheral blood. Source of these receptors: a man in his fifties with active COVID-19.

Concerning this clone: Other DNA variants within this sample encode the same CDR3. The V gene is TRBV5-4, the J gene TRBJ1-1, with D maybe TRBD1 (5 bases). V lost 5 bases, J lost 1 base, and 12 bases lay in between. Germline V gives CDR1 SGHNT, CDR2 YYREEE (reference sequence). The CDR3 extends over 14 amino acids. CDR3 in DNA: TGTGCCAGCAGGGAAGCAGGGAAGAACACTGAAGCTTTCTTT. It codes for CASREAGKNTEAFF.

The gene calls are TRBV6-5 and TRBJ1-1, with TRBD1 as a possible D gene (6 bases). The CDR3 sequence is 15 residues long. Trimming pared 0 bases from V and 3 bases from J, leaving 11 bases between. The germline CDR1 and CDR2 sequences are MNHEY and SVGAGI. The CDR3 loop is CASSYSGRGDTEAFF. The CDR3 DNA follows: TGTGCCAGCAGTTACTCGGGCAGGGGAGACACTGAAGCTTTCTTT.

The chain joins TRBV7-6 to TRBJ2-4; D perhaps matches TRBD1 (5 bases). The CDR3 sequence is 16 residues long. Germline V lookup: CDR1 SGHVS, CDR2 FNYEAQ. V lost 5 bases and J 0 bases, leaving 14 bases between the germline ends. CDR3 protein: CASSPHKGLAKNIQYF. CDR3 coding DNA: TGTGCCAGCAGCCCTCATAAGGGGTTAGCCAAAAACATTCAGTACTTC.

CDR3 sequence: CASGLDFAGTGFTDTQYF. The CDR3 bases are TGTGCTAGTGGCCTTGACTTCGCCGGGACAGGCTTCACAGATACGCAGTATTTT. J is TRBJ2-3 and V is TRBV12-5, with TRBD1 identical over 8 bases. The germline gives CDR1 LGHNT, CDR2 FRNRAP. Trimming took 6 bases from V and 2 from J; bases not matched to a gene: 16. This CDR3 has 18 amino acids.

The gene calls are TRBV7-8 and TRBJ1-1; no firm D call. The CDR3 loop spans 14 amino acids. From germline, CDR1 is SGHVS and CDR2 FQNEAQ. Deletions cut 1 base from V and 1 base from J, with 7 bases between. In DNA, the CDR3 is TGTGCCAGCAGCTTAGAGTCCGGGAACACTGAAGCTTTCTTT. This encodes CASSLESGNTEAFF.

The chain carries TRBV4-1 and TRBJ2-7, with D perhaps TRBD1 (5 bases). The CDR3 is made up of 16 amino acids. Deletions cut 0 bases from V and 1 base from J, with 13 bases between. The germline gives CDR1 MGHRA, CDR2 YSYEKL. CDR3 bases: TGCGCCAGCAGCCAAGATTCGGCCAGGGCTTCCTACGAGCAGTACTTC. It is translated as CASSQDSARASYEQYF.

V usage is TRBV27 and J usage is TRBJ2-1; weak D call: TRBD2 (6 bases). V shed 3 bases and J shed 4 bases, with 10 bases lying between them. CDR3 length: 14 amino acids. Germline V gives CDR1 MNHEY, CDR2 SMNVEV (reference sequence). The CDR3 protein is CASSLPGTYNEQFF. Here the CDR3 DNA reads TGTGCCAGCAGTTTGCCCGGGACTTACAATGAGCAGTTCTTC.

A single count supports this clone. The rearrangement uses TRBV28 and TRBJ1-3; no firm D call. Germline V CDR1 and CDR2: MDHEN, SYDVKM. With 1 base removed from V and 0 bases from J, the gap between germline ends came to 13 bases. CDR3 size: 17 residues. CDR3 nucleotide sequence: TGTGCCAGCAGTTTATACACCCCCGGGAGCTCTGGAAACACCATATATTTT. Translation: CASSLYTPGSSGNTIYF.

V usage is TRBV2 and J usage is TRBJ2-3, with 12 bases aligning to TRBD2. CDR3 length equals 17 residues. Germline V gene lookup returns CDR1 SNHLY and CDR2 FYNNEI. Trimming cost V 6 bases and J 1 base; bases outside gene matches: 8. CDR3 DNA: TGTGCCAGCAGCCTAGCGGGGGGGACAGTCGGCACAGATACGCAGTATTTT. Residues: CASSLAGGTVGTDTQYF.

This clone was counted once. The rearrangement joins TRBV5-4 to TRBJ1-1, with 7 nucleotides matching TRBD1. V gave up 4 bases and J gave up 1 base; unmatched junction bases: 7. Per the germline V gene, CDR1 is SGHNT and CDR2 is YYREEE (reference sequence). The length of the CDR3 is 15 residues. CDR3 sequence reads: CASSLGQVSNTEAFF. As DNA, the CDR3 is TGTGCCAGCAGCCTTGGACAGGTTTCGAACACTGAAGCTTTCTTT.

This CDR3 is CASSPRRNEQFF. DNA of the CDR3: TGTGCCAGCAGCCCACGTCGGAATGAGCAGTTCTTC. The chain combines TRBV6-5 with TRBJ2-1; D is undetermined. The CDR3 has 12 residues. Trimming shortened V by 6 bases and J by 7 bases, and 10 bases separated the two germline ends. The germline V gene has CDR1 MNHEY and CDR2 SVGAGI.

The V call is TRBV6-6, the J call TRBJ1-2; D ambiguous. This CDR3 comprises 13 residues. CDR1 and CDR2 (germline): MNHNY, SVGAGI (reference sequence). V lost 2 bases, J lost 4 bases, and 8 bases lay in between. For the CDR3, the DNA is TGTGCCAGCAGTTACAGCCAGGTCTATGGCTACACCTTC. This encodes CASSYSQVYGYTF.

The V gene is TRBV4-2, the J gene TRBJ2-3; TRBD2 agrees at 7 bases. After removal of 0 bases from V and 2 bases from J, the junction contained 8 bases not matched to a gene. The CDR3 has 17 residues. Looked up from germline, CDR1 is LGHNA and CDR2 is YNFKEQ. The CDR3 spells CASSQDLASGNTDTQYF. The DNA for the CDR3 is TGTGCCAGCAGCCAAGATCTGGCTAGCGGCAACACAGATACGCAGTATTTT.

This chain uses TRBV10-2 with TRBJ2-7; D is unclear. The germline V gene has CDR1 WSHSY and CDR2 SAAADI. The CDR3 runs 10 residues. The V end was cut by 3 bases, the J end by 5 bases, with 2 bases between. The DNA for the CDR3 is TGCGCCAGCAGTGACAACGAGCAGTACTTC. Amino acids: CASSDNEQYF.

CDR3 nucleotide sequence: TGTGCCAGCACCTCGGGACTAGCGGGGGGGCGGACCGGGGAGCTGTTTTTT. Protein product: CASTSGLAGGRTGELFF. The chain employs TRBV11-2 and TRBJ2-2; 16 nucleotides align to TRBD2. The CDR3 contains 17 residues. V trimming: 7 bases; J trimming: 5 bases; junction bases outside the gene matches: 7. The V gene's germline CDR1 is SGHAT and CDR2 FQNNGV.

V usage is TRBV27 and J usage is TRBJ2-1; D unclear. This CDR3 spans 15 amino acids. Deletions cut 4 bases from V and 4 bases from J, with 14 bases between. Germline assignment: CDR1 MNHEY and CDR2 SMNVEV (reference sequence). Written as DNA, the CDR3 is TGTGCCAGCAGTTCGACAAACCTCGGATACAATGAGCAGTTCTTC. This encodes CASSSTNLGYNEQFF.

On this clone: The sample contains more than one DNA sequence encoding this CDR3. This rearrangement joins TRBV18 to TRBJ2-6; D is possibly TRBD1 (6 bases). The length of the CDR3 is 16 residues. In germline, CDR1 is KGHSH, CDR2 LQKENI. V shed 3 bases and J shed 0 bases, with 9 bases lying between them. The CDR3: CASSPSGASGANVLTF. The CDR3 region has the DNA TGTGCCAGCTCACCGTCAGGGGCCTCTGGGGCCAACGTCCTGACTTTC.

The V call is TRBV30, the J call TRBJ2-3; weak D call: TRBD2 (6 bases). Germline values: CDR1 GTSNPN, CDR2 SVGIG (reference sequence). The germline V and J ends were trimmed by 3 bases and 3 bases, with 10 bases remaining between them. This CDR3 has 13 residues. The DNA for the CDR3 is TGTGCCTGGAGCCCCGGGAGTACAGATACGCAGTATTTT. This gives the protein CAWSPGSTDTQYF.

The chain uses TRBV27 and TRBJ1-6, with 8 bases lining up with TRBD1. Trimming cost V 2 bases and J 6 bases; bases outside gene matches: 9. Looked up from germline, CDR1 is MNHEY and CDR2 is SMNVEV (reference sequence). CDR3 length: 17 amino acids. CDR3 DNA: TGTGCCAGCAGTTTACAAGCTCAGGGGGCGTCTAATTCACCCCTCCACTTT. Translating gives CASSLQAQGASNSPLHF.

Remarks on this clone: One end of the junction is discordant with germline, which a read error may explain. CDR3: CASSERGQGPF. CDR3 nucleotides: TGTGCCAGCAGTGAAAGGGGACAGGGACCCTTC. V is TRBV6-1 and J is TRBJ1-2; 9 bases map to TRBD1. Germline lookup yields CDR1 MNHNS and CDR2 SASEGT. The CDR3 is 11 residues long.

V gene TRBV6-6 combines with J gene TRBJ2-7; 12 nucleotides align to TRBD2. The CDR3 has 18 residues. V trimming: 5 bases; J trimming: 0 bases; junction bases outside the gene matches: 11. The germline V gene has CDR1 MNHNY and CDR2 SVGAGI (reference sequence). CDR3 sequence: CASSQGASGRGSSYEQYF. CDR3 DNA sequence: TGTGCCAGCAGTCAGGGGGCTAGCGGGAGGGGGAGCTCCTACGAGCAGTACTTC.

The chain uses TRBV30 and TRBJ2-7; D is perhaps TRBD1 (6 bases). Germline V gene sequence: CDR1 GTSNPN, CDR2 SVGIG (reference sequence). This CDR3 has 13 amino acids. V was shortened by 2 bases and J by 4 bases, with 12 bases between the two germline ends. CDR3 DNA: TGTGCCTGGAGTCCCGGGACACCATACGAGCAGTACTTC. Translation: CAWSPGTPYEQYF.

This clone came up once. V and J are TRBV5-1 and TRBJ2-7; tentative D call: TRBD2 (7 bases). The germline CDR1 and CDR2 sequences are SGHRS and YFSETQ. The CDR3 is 14 residues long. The V gene lost 0 bases and the J gene lost 6 bases, with 13 bases spanning the gap. This CDR3 is CASSLVSGGSEQYF. In DNA form, the CDR3 reads TGCGCCAGCAGCTTGGTCTCGGGGGGCTCCGAGCAGTACTTC.

The chain links TRBV2 to TRBJ2-5, with a possible D match to TRBD2 (6 bases). Trimming left V 6 bases short and J 1 base short, with 15 bases between. The CDR3 consists of 15 residues. The germline CDR1 and CDR2 sequences are SNHLY and FYNNEI. The DNA for the CDR3 is TGTGCCAGCAGGGGGCTGGGACTGTCCCAAGAGACCCAGTACTTC. Protein product: CASRGLGLSQETQYF.

V and J are TRBV5-1 and TRBJ1-4; 10 nucleotides align to TRBD1. V was pared by 3 bases and J by 7 bases, with 3 bases of the junction left unmatched. The CDR3 extends over 14 amino acids. From germline, CDR1 is SGHRS and CDR2 YFSETQ. CDR3 sequence: CASSSGTGAEKLFF. The CDR3 DNA is TGCGCCAGCAGCTCCGGGACAGGGGCTGAAAAACTGTTTTTT.

This clone was found once. V usage is TRBV11-2 and J usage is TRBJ2-7; D uncertain. CDR1 is SGHAT and CDR2 is FQNNGV in the germline V gene. Trimming pared 3 bases from V and 4 bases from J, leaving 7 bases between. The CDR3 runs to 12 residues. The CDR3 bases are TGTGCCAGCAGCTTGACAAAGTACGAGCAGTACTTC. Protein sequence: CASSLTKYEQYF.

The chain has TRBV5-1 and TRBJ2-1, with 12 bases lining up with TRBD2. J was trimmed by 4 bases and V by 6 bases; bases with no gene match: 2. The CDR3 sequence is 14 residues long. Germline V gene lookup returns CDR1 SGHRS and CDR2 YFSETQ. CDR3 loop: CASTLAGGYNEQFF. DNA of the CDR3: TGCGCCAGCACACTAGCGGGGGGTTACAATGAGCAGTTCTTC.

The V call is TRBV7-8, the J call TRBJ2-1, with 12 nucleotides matching TRBD2. CDR1 is SGHVS and CDR2 is FQNEAQ in the germline V gene. Unmatched junction bases numbered 6, after V lost 1 base and J lost 8 bases. The CDR3 runs 16 residues. The CDR3 sequence is CASSLGRLAGVDEQFF. Written as DNA, the CDR3 is TGTGCCAGCAGCTTAGGAAGACTAGCGGGAGTTGATGAGCAGTTCTTC.

This sequence joins TRBV27 and TRBJ2-3; D unresolved. The CDR3 has 20 residues. Per germline, CDR1 MNHEY and CDR2 SMNVEV (reference sequence). V lost 2 bases and J lost 0, with 24 bases in between. The CDR3 sequence is CASSLEPENWAPRSTDTQYF. In DNA form, the CDR3 reads TGTGCCAGCAGTTTAGAACCCGAGAATTGGGCGCCACGGAGCACAGATACGCAGTATTTT.

This clone came up once. The J gene is TRBJ1-5, the V gene TRBV4-1, with a possible D match to TRBD1 (6 bases). Germline values: CDR1 MGHRA, CDR2 YSYEKL. The CDR3 runs to 15 residues. V lost 0 bases to trimming and J lost 6 bases, with 12 bases between them. The CDR3 DNA sequence: TGCGCCAGCAGCCAAGATCAAGGGGGGGCTCAGCCCCAGCATTTT. Translating gives CASSQDQGGAQPQHF.

The V gene is TRBV6-5, the J gene TRBJ1-1; D perhaps matches TRBD1 (5 bases). CDR3 length: 14 residues. Trimming stripped 6 bases from V and 2 bases from J, with 13 bases between. Germline V gives CDR1 MNHEY, CDR2 SVGAGI. As DNA, the CDR3 is TGTGCCAGCAGCCCCCTTCAGGGAAACACTGAAGCTTTCTTT. This sequence encodes CASSPLQGNTEAFF.